This TCR beta chain was sequenced during a study of CD8+ T cells in alopecia areata. General study results and limits: The study also sequences resident alphabeta T cells of normal skin in scalp samples. Possibly as an HLA-related effect, TCR sharing across patients appeared less clear than in mice. Relative to normal scalp, lesional scalp, especially alopecia totalis/universalis, showed higher clonality.

Germline V gene lookup returns CDR1 WNHNN and CDR2 SYGVQD (reference sequence). CDR3 length equals 14 residues. Trimming cost V 6 bases and J 3 bases; bases outside gene matches: 7. Notes on this clone: What it recognizes is unknown.

RNA extraction and reverse transcription yielded cDNA as sequencing template. Generated by immunoSEQ multiplex PCR, the TCRdb table keeps only in-frame clones and is missing some. The sample lists 120,000 or so clones, about 50% occurring once. In alopecia areata patients, both lesional scalp punch biopsies and peripheral blood were collected. This chain links TRBV10-1 with TRBJ2-7, with 8 bases lining up with TRBD1. The sequence was collected from a human donor with alopecia areata. Sample: NKG2D-low CD8+ T cells sorted from blood. The CDR3 loop is CASSDSGTGYEQYF. The DNA for the CDR3 is TGCGCCAGCAGCGATTCCGGGACAGGCTACGAGCAGTACTTC.